The clone carrying this T cell receptor beta chain occurred once. These data are taken from a study of PD-1 blockade in mismatch repair-deficient tumors. Profiled with immunoSEQ multiplex PCR; TCRdb holds only in-frame clones, not every one. The sample has around 100,000 clones, 70% to 80% seen once; the top ten hold about 4.5%. TCR sequencing covered a few patients who responded to pembrolizumab. The CDR3 totals 17 residues. Per germline, CDR1 KGHSH and CDR2 LQKENI. Trimming stripped 2 bases from V and 0 bases from J, with 16 bases between. The origin of this receptor is an adult with mismatch repair-deficient cancer. The material sequenced was peripheral blood, taken approximately 60 weeks after starting pembrolizumab. The rearrangement uses TRBV18 and TRBJ1-1; weak D call: TRBD1 (6 bases). CDR3 sequence (DNA): TGTGCCAGCTCACCAAAGAGCAGGGGCCTCATGAACACTGAAGCTTTCTTT. Translated, it gives CASSPKSRGLMNTEAFF. The variable domain in full, with the rest retrieved from reference TRBV18 and TRBJ1-1, is NAGVMQNPRHLVRRRGQEARLRCSPMKGHSHVYWYRQLPEEGLKFMVYLQKENIIDESGMPKERFSAEFPKEGPSILRIQQVVRGDSAAYFCASSPKSRGLMNTEAFFGQGTRLTVV.